The next 5 T cell receptor beta chains were all read from a single sample in a study of response to subunit inactivated influenza vaccine. TCRdb re-called the RT-PCR reads through MiXCR, storing one row per CDR3 protein. The data show hundreds of thousands of distinct CDR3 sequences, with around a sixth seen just once and about a tenth held by the top ten. Sequencing used PBMCs from blood, obtained 4 to 6 days after vaccination. These receptors came from a man in his fifties who received an inactivated influenza vaccine.

The V gene is TRBV20-1, the J gene TRBJ2-1; TRBD2 matches 12 bases. The germline gives CDR1 DFQATT, CDR2 SNEGSKA (reference sequence). The CDR3 totals 14 residues. Unmatched junction bases numbered 12, after V lost 3 bases and J lost 15 bases. The CDR3 DNA reads as TGCAGTGCTAGGGACGAAACTAGCGGGGGGAGTCCGTTCTTC. Its protein is CSARDETSGGSPFF.

The table lists this clonotype with a few counts. This chain joins TRBV10-2 and TRBJ1-4; D is undetermined. Between the trimmed V and J ends, which lost 3 bases and 0 bases, there was a span of 8 bases. Germline lookup yields CDR1 WSHSY and CDR2 SAAADI. This CDR3 spans 15 amino acids. CDR3 nucleotides: TGCGCCAGCAGTGAAGGCACTGCAACTAATGAAAAACTGTTTTTT. Translating gives CASSEGTATNEKLFF.

V and J are TRBV5-1 and TRBJ2-7; 8 nucleotides align to TRBD1. Germline CDR1 reads SGHRS; CDR2 reads YFSETQ. CDR3 size: 15 residues. Unmatched junction bases numbered 5, after V lost 2 bases and J lost 1 base. The CDR3 DNA is TGCGCCAGCAGCTTCCCGGACAGGGCTTCCTACGAGCAGTACTTC. Protein: CASSFPDRASYEQYF.

This clonotype has just a few counts. The chain employs TRBV7-8 and TRBJ2-6, with D perhaps matching TRBD1 or TRBD2 (5 bases each). Germline assignment: CDR1 SGHVS and CDR2 FQNEAQ. The CDR3 is 17 residues long. Trimming took off 3 bases at V and 0 bases at J, with 12 bases between the two ends. The CDR3 bases are TGTGCCAGCAGCTTCCTGGGGGTTTACTCTGGGGCCAACGTCCTGACTTTC. As protein: CASSFLGVYSGANVLTF.

This chain links TRBV7-2 with TRBJ2-3; 8 bases match TRBD2. Germline V lookup: CDR1 SGHTA, CDR2 FQGNSA. The CDR3 has 14 amino acids. Losses at the gene ends were 5 bases for V and 4 bases for J; bases not matched to a gene: 5. The CDR3 nucleotides read TGTGCCAGCAGCCGGACTAGCAACCCAGATACGCAGTATTTT. Amino acids: CASSRTSNPDTQYF.